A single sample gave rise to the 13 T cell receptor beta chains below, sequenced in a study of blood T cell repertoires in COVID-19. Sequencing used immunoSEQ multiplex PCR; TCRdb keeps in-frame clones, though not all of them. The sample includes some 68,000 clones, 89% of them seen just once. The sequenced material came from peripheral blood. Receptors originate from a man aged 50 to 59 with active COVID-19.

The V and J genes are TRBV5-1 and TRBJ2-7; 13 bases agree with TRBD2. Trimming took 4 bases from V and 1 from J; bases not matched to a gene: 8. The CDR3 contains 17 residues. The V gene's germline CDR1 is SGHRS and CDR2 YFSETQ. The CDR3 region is CASSPNPTSGGSYEQYF. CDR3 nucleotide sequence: TGCGCCAGCAGCCCGAACCCGACTAGCGGGGGGTCCTACGAGCAGTACTTC.

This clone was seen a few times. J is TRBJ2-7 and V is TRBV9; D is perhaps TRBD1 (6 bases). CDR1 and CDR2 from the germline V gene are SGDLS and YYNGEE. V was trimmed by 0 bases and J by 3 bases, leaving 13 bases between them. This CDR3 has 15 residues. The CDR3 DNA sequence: TGTGCCAGCAGCGTAGTTCCCGGGACAAACTACGAGCAGTACTTC. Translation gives CASSVVPGTNYEQYF. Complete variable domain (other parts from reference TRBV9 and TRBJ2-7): DSGVTQTPKHLITATGQRVTLRCSPRSGDLSVYWYQQSLDQGLQFLIQYYNGEERAKGNILERFSAQQFPDLHSELNLSSLELGDSALYFCASSVVPGTNYEQYFGPGTRLTVT.

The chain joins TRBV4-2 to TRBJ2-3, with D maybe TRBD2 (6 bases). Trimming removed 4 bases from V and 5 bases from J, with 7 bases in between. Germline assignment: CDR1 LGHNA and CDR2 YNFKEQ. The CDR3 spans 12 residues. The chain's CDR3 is CASSLGGDTQYF. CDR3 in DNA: TGTGCCAGCAGCCTCGGGGGAGATACGCAGTATTTT.

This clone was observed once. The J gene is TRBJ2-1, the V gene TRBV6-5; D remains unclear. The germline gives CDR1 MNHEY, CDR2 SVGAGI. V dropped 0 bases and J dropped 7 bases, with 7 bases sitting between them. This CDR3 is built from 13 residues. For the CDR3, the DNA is TGTGCCAGCAGTTACTCCGTCGGGAATGAGCAGTTCTTC. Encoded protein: CASSYSVGNEQFF.

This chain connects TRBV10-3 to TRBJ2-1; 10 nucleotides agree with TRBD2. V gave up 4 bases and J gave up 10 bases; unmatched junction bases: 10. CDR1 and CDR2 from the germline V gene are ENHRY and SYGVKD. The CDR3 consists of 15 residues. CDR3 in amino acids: CAISVERGGMGEQFF. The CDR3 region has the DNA TGTGCCATCAGTGTGGAGCGGGGGGGAATGGGGGAGCAGTTCTTC.

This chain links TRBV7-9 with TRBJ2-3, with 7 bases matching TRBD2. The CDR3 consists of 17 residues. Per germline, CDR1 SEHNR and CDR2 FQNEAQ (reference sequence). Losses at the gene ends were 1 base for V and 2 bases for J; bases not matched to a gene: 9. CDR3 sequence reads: CASSLVGAGKTTDTQYF. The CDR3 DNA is TGTGCCAGCAGCTTAGTTGGAGCGGGGAAGACCACAGATACGCAGTATTTT.

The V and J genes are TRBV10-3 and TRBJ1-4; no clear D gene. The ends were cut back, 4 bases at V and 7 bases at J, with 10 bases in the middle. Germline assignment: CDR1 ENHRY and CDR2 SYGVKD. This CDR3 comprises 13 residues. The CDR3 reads CAISGNGGEKLFF. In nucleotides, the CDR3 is TGTGCCATCAGTGGGAACGGCGGTGAAAAACTGTTTTTT.

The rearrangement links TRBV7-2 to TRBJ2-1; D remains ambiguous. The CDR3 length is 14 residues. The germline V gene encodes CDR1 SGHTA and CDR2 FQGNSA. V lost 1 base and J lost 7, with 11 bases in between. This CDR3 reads CASSLGAVPNEQFF. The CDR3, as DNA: TGTGCCAGCAGCTTAGGGGCAGTACCGAATGAGCAGTTCTTC.

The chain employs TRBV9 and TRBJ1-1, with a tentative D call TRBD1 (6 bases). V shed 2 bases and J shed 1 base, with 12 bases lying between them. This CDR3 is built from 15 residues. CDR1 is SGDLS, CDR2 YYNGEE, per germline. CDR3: CASSVGTTGNTEAFF. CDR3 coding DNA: TGTGCCAGCAGCGTTGGGACAACGGGGAACACTGAAGCTTTCTTT.

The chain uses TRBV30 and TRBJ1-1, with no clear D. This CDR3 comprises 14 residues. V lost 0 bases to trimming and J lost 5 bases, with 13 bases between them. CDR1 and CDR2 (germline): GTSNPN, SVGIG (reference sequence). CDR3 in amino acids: CAWSVQPRKTEAFF. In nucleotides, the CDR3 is TGTGCCTGGAGTGTACAGCCAAGGAAGACTGAAGCTTTCTTT. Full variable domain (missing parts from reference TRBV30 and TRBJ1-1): SQTIHQWPATLVQPVGSPLSLECTVEGTSNPNLYWYRQAAGRGLQLLFYSVGIGQISSEVPQNLSASRPQDRQFILSSKKLLLSDSGFYLCAWSVQPRKTEAFFGQGTRLTVV.

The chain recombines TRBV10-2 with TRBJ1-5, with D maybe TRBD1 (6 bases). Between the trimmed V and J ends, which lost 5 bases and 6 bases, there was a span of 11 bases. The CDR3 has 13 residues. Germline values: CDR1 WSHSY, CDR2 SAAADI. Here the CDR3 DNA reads TGCGCCAGCAGTCCCGGGACAAGTCAGCCCCAGCATTTT. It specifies CASSPGTSQPQHF.

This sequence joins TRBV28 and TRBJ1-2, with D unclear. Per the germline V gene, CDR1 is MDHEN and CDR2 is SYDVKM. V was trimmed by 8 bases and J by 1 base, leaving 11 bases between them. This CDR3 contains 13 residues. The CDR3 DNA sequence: TGTGCCAGCCGTAGCGGGCTTAACTATGGCTACACCTTC. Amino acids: CASRSGLNYGYTF.

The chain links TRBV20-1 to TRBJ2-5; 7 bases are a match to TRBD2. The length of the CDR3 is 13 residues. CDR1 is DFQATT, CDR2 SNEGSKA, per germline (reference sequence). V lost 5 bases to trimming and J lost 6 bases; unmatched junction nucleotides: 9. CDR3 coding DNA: TGCAGTGCTGGTGAGACTAGCCTGCAGACCCAGTACTTC. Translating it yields CSAGETSLQTQYF.